This TCR beta chain was observed in a study of Graves' ophthalmopathy and Graves' hyperthyroidism. Study-level points and caveats: Most expanded thyroid clonotypes above 0.001 frequency also appeared in blood.

Researchers took RNA transcripts and amplified TCR beta CDR3 regions from them. Second-round multiplex PCR came after a first-round RT-PCR that employed HTBI primers. TCRdb used MiXCR to reprocess the multiplex PCR reads, holding one entry per CDR3 protein. The sample has about 1.2 million distinct CDR3 sequences, about 36% seen once; the top ten hold around 10%. This clonotype was found many times. The antigen is unknown. Trimming pared 7 bases from V and 5 bases from J, leaving 14 bases between. The CDR3 is 12 amino acids. Germline V gene lookup returns CDR1 DFQATT and CDR2 SNEGSKA (reference sequence). Other autoimmune diseases, uncontrolled infections, pregnancy or lactation ruled patients out of participation. Thyroid ultrasound, orbital computed tomography, TRAb, serum thyroxine and clinical symptoms formed the basis of diagnosis.

The sequenced sample consisted of peripheral blood or thyroid tissue (not recorded which). The chain joins TRBV20-1 to TRBJ2-5, with D perhaps being TRBD1 or TRBD2 (5 bases each). This clonotype was sampled from an adult man with Graves' hyperthyroidism. The CDR3 loop is CSGVGGGETQYF. The CDR3 DNA follows: TGCAGTGGTGTTGGGGGTGGCGAGACCCAGTACTTC.